This TCR beta chain came from a study of beta chain features in type 1 diabetes (dated by TCRdb to between 2018 and 2020). A note on the overall study: Mean age, gender distribution, total cell number and subset yield were not different between patients and healthy donors. In the study, recently diagnosed type 1 diabetes patients and matched healthy donors were compared on the TCRB repertoires of their sorted circulating CD4+ T cell subsets. Across all samples, some 100,000,000 sorted cells were examined, and cell number per subset correlated strongly with RNA yield. Regulatory and stem cell-like memory subsets were obtained from only 8 patients and roughly 8 healthy donors, while naive and central memory subsets were obtained from all 30 or so donors. General conclusions and limits of the study: Naive, central memory and regulatory TCRB repertoires appeared to be more similar among patients than among healthy donors. Sequencing cDNA rather than genomic DNA could over-represent highly expressing activated cells, although activation and CD3 levels did not differ between groups. Only small numbers of individuals were included in the HLA sub-analyses, which left unresolved whether HLA type had any influence on TCRB rearrangement. At VDJ recombination sites, patients with type 1 diabetes made fewer insertions and deleted more nucleotides, a pattern implying thymic rearrangement abnormalities. PCR may preferentially amplify shorter templates, but because patient and control samples were amplified and corrected together, any resulting skew would affect both groups equally. In all four CD4+ subsets, TCRB CDR3 length was moderately but significantly shorter in type 1 diabetes patients.

This clone showed up just a few times. There is no known antigen for this receptor. No per-base quality is available; no much larger clone lies one base away. In the germline V gene, CDR1 corresponds to ENHRY and CDR2 to SYGVKD. Here V drops 4 bases and J drops 4 bases, and the junction holds 3 bases not matched to any gene. Counted from cysteine to phenylalanine, this CDR3 has 14 amino acids. Only CDR3 DNA remains: 42 bases, in frame from the first base. Each donor gave one peripheral blood draw, averaging around 0.11 L, which was collected into heparinised tubes. A BD FACSAria II was used to sort naive, central memory, regulatory and stem cell-like memory CD4+ T cells with a panel that included CD45RO, CCR7, CD25, CD127, CD95 and CD27. Purity was above 95% for every sorted population. PBMCs were isolated immediately by Lymphoprep density gradient centrifugation and stained directly without culture. So that batch effects would be minimized, each experiment stained and sorted samples in pairs, pairing one healthy donor with one patient.

The entire amount of isolated RNA was reverse transcribed using the High Capacity cDNA Reverse Transcription Kit, so the sequenced TCRB transcripts were expressed ones. Deep immunoSEQ sequencing was applied to naive, central memory and regulatory T cell samples, giving an average of about 3.4 million total reads per sample. After sorted cells were lysed in RLT buffer, RNA was extracted with DNase-treated RNeasy Micro or Mini kits, with the choice depending on cell number. Each cell subset was processed on its own to prevent cross-contamination, while patient and healthy donor samples were processed together. The immunoSEQ multiplex PCR was used to amplify TCRB sequences from cDNA, yielding 87-bp fragments that span the CDR3 region. Amplicons were sequenced on the Illumina HiSeq platform. Regarding the original processing steps: PCR bias was corrected computationally using synthetic template baselines, and reads within Hamming distance 2 were collapsed, with unmergeable singletons discarded. By aligning reads against IMGT, V, D and J genes, CDR3 length, and insertions or deletions at six rearrangement sites were assigned. Within each subset, clonotype counts were normalized to sorted cell number, after which true diversity and Gini coefficients were computed with the tcR R package. The overlap coefficient, calculated on TCRB nucleotide sequences, was used to measure repertoire sharing. TCRdb took over this immuneACCESS table, retaining in-frame rearrangements with V and J assigned. Such tables are incomplete; in checked studies, under half of the missing clones stem from an unresolved V gene, and the remainder is unexplained. The DNA was the basis for D and trimming; V, J and clone size are from that table. The sample table lists approximately 140,000 clones, 9% of them with a count of one. 0.6% to 0.9% of the sample is taken by the ten largest.

Sequenced input: central memory CD4+ T cells from blood. The receptor chain draws on TRBV10-3 and TRBJ2-1; TRBD2 fits 8 bases in the junction. The TCR sequence derives from a man aged 25-40 years with type 1 diabetes. The bases read TGTGCCATCAGTGCGGTAGCGGGGTACAATGAGCAGTTCTTC. Translated, this is CAISAVAGYNEQFF.